This T cell receptor (beta chain) was sequenced during a study of T cell repertoires in cytomegalovirus infection. Each CDR3 protein is one row after TCRdb ran MiXCR on the reads. The data contain about 770,000 distinct CDR3 sequences, 25% to 35% of them singletons. The V gene's germline CDR1 is SGHTA and CDR2 FQGNSA. The CDR3 runs to 17 residues. The V gene end was trimmed by 1 base and the J gene end by 5 bases; junction bases not matched to a gene: 8. At least ten counts were recorded for this clonotype. The antigen is undetermined. The sample consisted of cultured CD8+ T cells from PBMCs, taken from culture after CMV antigen stimulation. J is TRBJ2-3 and V is TRBV7-2; 11 positions agree with TRBD2. The TCR comes from a human donor in good health (CMV status not recorded). Some clones in this sample may be carry-over from other donors' samples. CDR3 nucleotides: TGTGCCAGCAGCTTAGGGCCTAGCGGGGGGCGGGGAGATACGCAGTATTTT. Its protein is CASSLGPSGGRGDTQYF.